The entry that follows covers one T cell receptor (beta chain) sequence. Original data processing: Counts of nucleated cells, estimated from reference gene primer amplification, were obtained. The assay was immunoSEQ multiplex PCR, and TCRdb's table has in-frame clones only and misses some. D and trimming were read from the DNA, whereas the V and J calls and clone size are those reported in that table. The sample lists more than 65,000 clones; roughly four fifths were seen once. These data originate in a study of blood T cell repertoires in COVID-19. Study as a whole: Researchers got acute and convalescent COVID-19 samples from the United States, Italy and Spain.

The CDR3 covers 15 residues. Germline CDR1 is MNHEY and CDR2 is SMNVEV (reference sequence). J gave up 8 bases and V 3 bases, and 6 bases lay outside the gene matches. The chain uses TRBV27 and TRBJ1-6, with 8 bases matching TRBD1. What was sequenced was peripheral blood. The sequence was obtained from a human donor in a cohort sampled during active COVID-19. The CDR3 reads CASSFGTGGYSPLHF. The CDR3 DNA is TGTGCCAGCAGTTTCGGCACAGGGGGTTATTCACCCCTCCACTTT.